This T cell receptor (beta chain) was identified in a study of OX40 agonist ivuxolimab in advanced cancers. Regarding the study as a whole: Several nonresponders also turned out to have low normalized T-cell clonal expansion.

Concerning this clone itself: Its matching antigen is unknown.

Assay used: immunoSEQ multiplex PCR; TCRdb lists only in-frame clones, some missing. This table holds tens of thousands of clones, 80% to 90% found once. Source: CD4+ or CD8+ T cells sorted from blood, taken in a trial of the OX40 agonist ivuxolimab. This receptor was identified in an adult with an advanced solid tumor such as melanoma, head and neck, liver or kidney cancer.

CDR3 protein: CASSSGESGTEAFF. CDR3 DNA: TGTGCCAGCAGCTCCGGGGAATCGGGCACTGAAGCTTTCTTT. The V call is TRBV2, the J call TRBJ1-1, with D unclear. V was trimmed by 6 bases and J by 4 bases, leaving 15 bases between them. Germline V lookup: CDR1 SNHLY, CDR2 FYNNEI. The length of the CDR3 is 14 residues.